The 12 T cell receptor beta chains given below trace back to one sample, sequenced in a study of blood T cell repertoires in COVID-19. Assay used: immunoSEQ multiplex PCR; TCRdb lists only in-frame clones, some missing. The table lists some 290,000 clones, roughly 93% of them singletons. The specimen was PBMCs or T cells enriched from blood (not recorded which). The receptors come from a woman between 35 and 50 years old with acute COVID-19.

The genes are TRBV11-1 and TRBJ1-1, with D tentatively TRBD1 (5 bases). V was cut by 1 base and J by 9 bases, with 12 bases left in between. The germline gives CDR1 SGHAT, CDR2 FQDESV (reference sequence). This CDR3 is built from 13 residues. Written as DNA, the CDR3 is TGTGCCAGCAGCTTAGTCCCTCAGGGTAAAGCTTTCTTT. Translation gives CASSLVPQGKAFF.

This sequence joins TRBV19 and TRBJ2-6; 11 bases are shared with TRBD1. The V gene end was trimmed by 10 bases and the J gene end by 1 base; junction bases not matched to a gene: 9. The CDR3 runs 17 residues. Germline lookup yields CDR1 LNHDA and CDR2 SQIVND (reference sequence). CDR3 residues: CAISPGTGGSGANVLTF. CDR3 bases: TGTGCCATCTCCCCCGGGACAGGGGGTTCTGGGGCCAACGTCCTGACTTTC.

V is TRBV18 and J is TRBJ2-7, with 9 nucleotides matching TRBD2. Germline V gives CDR1 KGHSH, CDR2 LQKENI. With V trimmed by 5 bases and J by 2 bases, 22 bases remained unmatched. This CDR3 comprises 20 residues. The chain's CDR3 is CASSVLYQRGVLAGAYEQYF. The DNA for the CDR3 is TGTGCCAGCTCAGTCCTCTATCAGCGGGGGGTCCTCGCGGGGGCCTACGAGCAGTACTTC.

This clone was picked up one time. J is TRBJ1-2 and V is TRBV5-1; D is undetermined. Per germline, CDR1 SGHRS and CDR2 YFSETQ. The CDR3 length is 13 residues. Between the trimmed V and J ends, which lost 1 base and 4 bases, there was a span of 8 bases. The DNA for the CDR3 is TGCGCCAGCAGCTTGAAGGAGAGCTATGGCTACACCTTC. Protein sequence: CASSLKESYGYTF.

The V gene is TRBV3-1 (or the pseudogene TRBV3-2), the J gene TRBJ1-6, with D unclear. V was clipped by 2 bases and J by 5 bases, with 10 bases between them. Germline CDR1 LGHDT, CDR2 YNNKEL (reference sequence). This CDR3 region has 15 residues. This CDR3 is CASSQSLTDNSPLHF. The CDR3 DNA sequence: TGTGCCAGCAGCCAATCTCTAACAGATAATTCACCCCTCCACTTT.

For the CDR3, the DNA is TGTGCCGCCGGCGGTAGGCTAGGGGCCATAACCGGGGAGCTGTTTTTT. It specifies CAAGGRLGAITGELFF. This chain links TRBV3-1 (or the pseudogene TRBV3-2) with TRBJ2-2, with a possible D match to TRBD1 (5 bases). Trimming removed 11 bases at V and 5 bases at J, with 24 bases between. In germline, CDR1 is LGHDT, CDR2 YNNKEL (reference sequence). The CDR3 has 16 amino acids.

V and J are TRBV15 and TRBJ1-4; D is ambiguous. The CDR3 extends over 13 amino acids. Germline V gives CDR1 LNHNV, CDR2 YYDKDF (reference sequence). Trimming stripped 5 bases from V and 7 bases from J, with 11 bases between. The CDR3 coding sequence is TGTGCCACCAGCGCGAGGGCCGCTGAAAAACTGTTTTTT. As protein: CATSARAAEKLFF.

J is TRBJ1-1 and V is TRBV5-1; 8 bases are a match to TRBD1. The trim removed 3 bases at V and 3 bases at J, leaving 10 bases unmatched. This CDR3 contains 16 residues. Germline CDR1 is SGHRS and CDR2 is YFSETQ. CDR3 nucleotides: TGCGCCAGCAGCTGGACAGGGCTTGAGGGCGACACTGAAGCTTTCTTT. It encodes CASSWTGLEGDTEAFF.

V gene TRBV6-5 combines with J gene TRBJ2-3, with D unresolved. There are 15 residues in the CDR3. The germline gives CDR1 MNHEY, CDR2 SVGAGI. Trimming pared 6 bases from V and 1 base from J, leaving 14 bases between. This CDR3 reads CASSPDGGRTDTQYF. As DNA, the CDR3 is TGTGCCAGCAGCCCAGACGGTGGGCGCACAGATACGCAGTATTTT.

V and J are TRBV7-3 and TRBJ2-2; a possible D gene is TRBD2 (6 bases). Germline CDR1 and CDR2: SGHTA and FQGTGA. This CDR3 has 16 amino acids. Trimming cost V 0 bases and J 5 bases, with 13 bases left between them. The DNA of the CDR3 is TGTGCCAGCAGCTTAACCGGGGGAGTGAGGACCGGGGAGCTGTTTTTT. Translated: CASSLTGGVRTGELFF.

This chain joins TRBV6-5 and TRBJ1-1, with 9 bases that match TRBD1. Germline CDR1 reads MNHEY; CDR2 reads SVGAGI. This CDR3 is 13 amino acids long. V lost 5 bases, J lost 7 bases, and 5 bases stayed unmatched. CDR3 protein: CASSPQGAYEAFF. The CDR3 DNA reads as TGTGCCAGCAGTCCACAGGGGGCTTATGAAGCTTTCTTT.

The chain has TRBV20-1 and TRBJ2-1; the match to TRBD1 covers 9 bases. The germline CDR1 and CDR2 sequences are DFQATT and SNEGSKA (reference sequence). With 3 bases clipped from V and 4 bases from J, the junction kept 10 bases outside the gene matches. There are 16 residues in the CDR3. This CDR3 is CSASPFTGGAYNEQFF. CDR3 bases: TGCAGTGCTAGTCCCTTCACAGGGGGCGCTTACAATGAGCAGTTCTTC.